What follows are 22 T cell receptor beta chains derived from one specimen sequenced in a study of OX40 agonist ivuxolimab in advanced cancers. TCRdb's copy holds only in-frame clones and misses some; the assay was immunoSEQ multiplex PCR. The data show some 62,000 clones, about 90% seen once. The specimen comprised CD4+ or CD8+ T cells sorted from blood, sampled in a trial of the OX40 agonist ivuxolimab. These receptors all come from an adult with an advanced solid tumor such as melanoma, head and neck, liver or kidney cancer.

V is TRBV5-5 and J is TRBJ1-5; D unresolved. Germline V CDR1 and CDR2: SGHKS, YYEKEE (reference sequence). V was cut by 4 bases and J by 4 bases, with 6 bases left in between. This CDR3 is 12 amino acids long. The DNA of the CDR3 is TGTGCCAGCAGCCTTACAAATCAGCCCCAGCATTTT. Translating gives CASSLTNQPQHF.

This chain joins TRBV7-2 and TRBJ1-4; D unclear. The CDR3 is 15 amino acids. The ends were cut back, 5 bases at V and 5 bases at J, with 15 bases in the middle. CDR1 is SGHTA, CDR2 FQGNSA, per germline. This CDR3 is CASSGPGRINEKLFF. The CDR3 nucleotides are TGTGCCAGCAGCGGGCCGGGCCGAATAAATGAAAAACTGTTTTTT.

This chain uses TRBV9 with TRBJ2-3, with TRBD2 identical over 10 bases. Unmatched junction bases numbered 5, after V lost 3 bases and J lost 4 bases. The CDR3 loop spans 15 amino acids. CDR1 and CDR2 from the germline V gene are SGDLS and YYNGEE. The CDR3 DNA reads TGTGCCAGCAGCGCTACAGCGGGAGGGCCAGATACGCAGTATTTT. Translation: CASSATAGGPDTQYF.

CDR3: CASSLNVEQFF. The CDR3 DNA reads TGTGCCAGCAGCTTGAACGTTGAGCAGTTCTTC. The V and J genes are TRBV5-6 and TRBJ2-1, with D unresolved. Germline CDR1 is SGHDT and CDR2 is YYEEEE. V was shortened by 1 base and J by 9 bases, with 5 bases between the two germline ends. The CDR3 sequence is 11 residues long.

Only a few counts were recorded for this clone. The gene calls are TRBV5-4 and TRBJ2-6; D may be TRBD1 (6 bases). V lost 2 bases and J lost 4, with 10 bases in between. Per germline, CDR1 SGHNT and CDR2 YYREEE (reference sequence). The CDR3 is made up of 15 amino acids. CDR3 in DNA: TGTGCCAGCAGCTTAGACAGGCGAGGGGCCAACGTCCTGACTTTC. Residues: CASSLDRRGANVLTF.

The chain is built from TRBV5-1 and TRBJ2-3; D is undetermined. CDR1 is SGHRS and CDR2 is YFSETQ in the germline V gene. Trimming stripped 4 bases from V and 6 bases from J, with 6 bases between. The CDR3 is 11 amino acids. In DNA, the CDR3 is TGCGCCAGCAGCGGCCGGGATACGCAGTATTTT. Encoded protein: CASSGRDTQYF. The full variable domain, completed using reference TRBV5-1 and TRBJ2-3, is KAGVTQTPRYLIKTRGQQVTLSCSPISGHRSVSWYQQTPGQGLQFLFEYFSETQRNKGNFPGRFSGRQFSNSRSEMNVSTLELGDSALYLCASSGRDTQYFGPGTRLTVL.

This clone was seen a handful of times. The gene calls are TRBV20-1 and TRBJ1-5; D not resolved. Trimming took off 8 bases at V and 11 bases at J, with 13 bases between the two ends. Germline assignment: CDR1 DFQATT and CDR2 SNEGSKA (reference sequence). This CDR3 has 10 residues. The CDR3 loop is CSLGETSQHF. Written as DNA, the CDR3 is TGCAGTCTCGGGGAGACTTCCCAGCATTTT.

The rearrangement links TRBV19 to TRBJ2-7; D possibly uses TRBD1 or TRBD2 (6 bases each). The CDR3 runs 18 residues. Trimming took off 5 bases at V and 2 bases at J, with 25 bases between the two ends. Germline V gene data show CDR1 as LNHDA and CDR2 as SQIVND (reference sequence). CDR3 coding DNA: TGTGCCAGTAGTCCAGGACAGCTCGGGACTCCCCGCACCTACGAGCAGTACTTC. Residues: CASSPGQLGTPRTYEQYF.

The V gene is TRBV7-9, the J gene TRBJ2-3, with a possible D match to TRBD2 (5 bases). The CDR3 is 16 amino acids. Trimming shortened V by 5 bases and J by 9 bases, and 24 bases separated the two germline ends. Germline V gene data show CDR1 as SEHNR and CDR2 as FQNEAQ (reference sequence). The CDR3 spells CASSRLGLGVLDTQYF. In DNA form, the CDR3 reads TGTGCCAGCAGCCGCCTAGGCTTGGGAGTCCTAGACACGCAGTATTTT.

The rearrangement uses TRBV6-5 and TRBJ2-7, with D maybe TRBD1 (5 bases). V was trimmed by 7 bases and J by 0 bases, leaving 10 bases between them. CDR1 is MNHEY and CDR2 is SVGAGI in the germline V gene. This CDR3 is built from 13 residues. CDR3: CASMGPNSYEQYF. CDR3 nucleotides: TGTGCCAGCATGGGGCCTAACTCCTACGAGCAGTACTTC.

This clone counts as medium-sized. The rearrangement links TRBV6-6 to TRBJ2-7; 7 bases fit TRBD2. Germline V gene lookup returns CDR1 MNHNY and CDR2 SVGAGI (reference sequence). CDR3 length: 13 amino acids. The V segment lost 7 bases and the J segment 3 bases; nucleotides outside the gene matches: 6. The CDR3 coding sequence is TGTGCCAGCACTGCGACTAGCAGCTACGAGCAGTACTTC. Translating it yields CASTATSSYEQYF.

The sample holds one count of this clone. This chain joins TRBV4-1 and TRBJ2-5; 7 bases match TRBD2. Trimming cost V 1 base and J 3 bases; bases outside gene matches: 2. Per germline, CDR1 MGHRA and CDR2 YSYEKL. CDR3 length: 14 residues. CDR3 nucleotides: TGCGCCAGCAGCCAAGGGGGGAGGGAAGAGACCCAGTACTTC. This sequence encodes CASSQGGREETQYF.

J is TRBJ2-7 and V is TRBV4-2; tentative D call: TRBD2 (6 bases). The CDR3 is 12 amino acids. CDR1 and CDR2 (germline): LGHNA, YNFKEQ. The germline V and J ends were trimmed by 1 base and 6 bases, with 7 bases remaining between them. CDR3 bases: TGTGCCAGCAGCCAAGTTAGCGGCGAGCAGTACTTC. The encoded protein is CASSQVSGEQYF.

The rearrangement links TRBV19 to TRBJ1-1, with TRBD1 as a possible D gene (5 bases). The CDR3 consists of 15 residues. Germline-derived CDR1 and CDR2 are LNHDA and SQIVND (reference sequence). The V gene lost 6 bases and the J gene lost 0 bases, with 14 bases spanning the gap. CDR3 sequence reads: CASSPRDAMNTEAFF. The DNA of the CDR3 is TGTGCCAGTAGCCCCCGGGACGCCATGAACACTGAAGCTTTCTTT.

The gene calls are TRBV5-4 and TRBJ2-7, with 7 bases matching TRBD1. The CDR3 sequence is 15 residues long. The trim removed 4 bases at V and 0 bases at J, leaving 7 bases unmatched. Germline CDR1 SGHNT, CDR2 YYREEE (reference sequence). CDR3 DNA sequence: TGTGCCAGCAGCAAAGGGACAGCTCCCTCCTACGAGCAGTACTTC. It is translated as CASSKGTAPSYEQYF.

This clone was seen just once. At one end the junction does not follow the germline gene, possibly because of a read error. V and J are TRBV28 and TRBJ1-1; TRBD1 is a possible D gene (5 bases). The CDR3 runs 15 residues. The germline V gene encodes CDR1 MDHEN and CDR2 SYDVKM. The CDR3 protein is CASSLQGRLKTEAFF. The CDR3 bases are TGTGCCAGCAGTTTACAGGGTCGCCTGAAGACTGAAGCTTTCTTT.

The chain carries TRBV25-1 and TRBJ1-5; D is possibly TRBD1 (6 bases). This CDR3 spans 15 amino acids. The germline V gene has CDR1 MGHDK and CDR2 SYGVNS. Trimming took off 8 bases at V and 0 bases at J, with 14 bases between the two ends. The CDR3 DNA is TGTGCCAGCCAGGGTTCAGGGGTTAGCAATCAGCCCCAGCATTTT. This sequence encodes CASQGSGVSNQPQHF.

V usage is TRBV14 and J usage is TRBJ2-5; D ambiguous. V lost 4 bases to trimming and J lost 0 bases, with 15 bases between them. The CDR3 extends over 16 amino acids. CDR1 and CDR2 from the germline V gene are SGHDN and FVKESK. This CDR3 reads CASSPSRIEYQETQYF. The CDR3 DNA reads TGTGCCAGCAGCCCGTCCCGAATCGAGTACCAAGAGACCCAGTACTTC.

This chain links TRBV7-2 with TRBJ1-1, with no clear D. Trimming stripped 1 base from V and 0 bases from J, with 9 bases between. Germline V CDR1 and CDR2: SGHTA, FQGNSA. The CDR3 totals 15 residues. The CDR3 nucleotides read TGTGCCAGCAGCTTAGGGCAGACCATGAACACTGAAGCTTTCTTT. Translating it yields CASSLGQTMNTEAFF.

This rearrangement joins TRBV19 to TRBJ2-2, with D hard to call. Trimming pared 4 bases from V and 1 base from J, leaving 10 bases between. CDR1 and CDR2 (germline): LNHDA, SQIVND (reference sequence). The CDR3 extends over 15 amino acids. The CDR3 loop reads CASSTRQRNTGELFF. The CDR3 region has the DNA TGTGCCAGTAGTACCAGACAACGGAACACCGGGGAGCTGTTTTTT. Full variable domain (missing parts from reference TRBV19 and TRBJ2-2): DGGITQSPKYLFRKEGQNVTLSCEQNLNHDAMYWYRQDPGQGLRLIYYSQIVNDFQKGDIAEGYSVSREKKESFPLTVTSAQKNPTAFYLCASSTRQRNTGELFFGEGSRLTVL.

V gene TRBV7-8 combines with J gene TRBJ1-1; D gene ambiguous. V lost 5 bases and J 4 bases, leaving 14 bases between the germline ends. CDR1 and CDR2 (germline): SGHVS, FQNEAQ. CDR3 length equals 14 residues. CDR3 amino acids: CASSPRAVSTEAFF. In nucleotides, the CDR3 is TGTGCCAGCAGCCCACGGGCCGTGAGCACTGAAGCTTTCTTT.

As to this clone: The junction differs from germline at one of its ends, possibly a read error. The chain uses TRBV5-5 and TRBJ1-2, with 10 bases fitting TRBD1. CDR3 size: 13 residues. CDR1 is SGHKS and CDR2 is YYEKEE in the germline V gene (reference sequence). The CDR3 protein is CASRLTGGFGYTF. For the CDR3, the DNA is TGTGCCAGCCGCTTGACAGGGGGCTTTGGCTACACCTTC.